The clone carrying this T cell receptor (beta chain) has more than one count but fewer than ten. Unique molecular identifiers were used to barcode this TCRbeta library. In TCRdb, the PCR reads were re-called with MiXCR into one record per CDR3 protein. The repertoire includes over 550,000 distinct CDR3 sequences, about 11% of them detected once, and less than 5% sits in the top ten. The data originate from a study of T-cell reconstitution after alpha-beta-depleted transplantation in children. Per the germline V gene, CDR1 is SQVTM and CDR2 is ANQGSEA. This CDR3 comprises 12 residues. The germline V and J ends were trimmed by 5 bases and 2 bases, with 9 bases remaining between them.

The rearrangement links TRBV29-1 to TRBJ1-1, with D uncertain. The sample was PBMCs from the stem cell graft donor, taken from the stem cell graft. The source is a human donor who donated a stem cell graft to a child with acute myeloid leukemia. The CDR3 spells CSVRHSNTEAFF. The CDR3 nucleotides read TGCAGCGTTCGCCACAGTAACACTGAAGCTTTCTTT.